This T cell receptor beta chain was retrieved from a study of early T cells in non-severe SARS-CoV-2 infection. Background on the study: The authors sequenced bulk RNA from unsorted whole blood, leaving chains unpaired.

This CDR3 is 12 amino acids long. Trimming removed 3 bases at V and 7 bases at J, with 12 bases between. Germline V CDR1 and CDR2: DFQATT, SNEGSKA (reference sequence). Each CDR3 protein is one row after TCRdb ran MiXCR on the 5' RACE reads. The table shows under 45,000 distinct CDR3 sequences, with roughly 10% occurring only once. The chain carries TRBV20-1 and TRBJ1-1, with D possibly being TRBD1 (5 bases). Sequenced sample: whole blood. The TCR was taken from an adult who was a healthcare worker with PCR-confirmed SARS-CoV-2 infection or an uninfected control (not recorded which). The DNA of the CDR3 is TGCAGTGCTAGCGGCAGGGCTCGTGAAGCTTTCTTT. Amino acid sequence: CSASGRAREAFF.